These 15 T cell receptor beta chains originate from one sample sequenced in a study of T cell responses to AZD1222 COVID-19 vaccine. Libraries were prepared by immunoSEQ multiplex PCR; TCRdb keeps only in-frame clonotypes and omits some of them. The sample lists some 180,000 clones, 85% to 90% seen once, with around 6.4% in the top ten. Specimen: peripheral blood, collected on day 0 of AZD1222 vaccination. Receptors originate from an adult in good health.

The CDR3 coding sequence is TGCGCCAGCAGCCAGGGGGGTACAGCTAACTATGGCTACACCTTC. This sequence encodes CASSQGGTANYGYTF. This chain links TRBV4-1 with TRBJ1-2; tentative D call: TRBD1 (5 bases). Trimming took 3 bases from V and 0 from J, leaving 11 bases between them. The germline gives CDR1 MGHRA, CDR2 YSYEKL. This CDR3 region has 15 residues.

Only one count was recorded for this clone. This chain joins TRBV6-6 and TRBJ1-5, with 8 bases that match TRBD1. The CDR3 has 16 residues. Germline V gene data show CDR1 as MNHNY and CDR2 as SVGAGI (reference sequence). V trimming: 6 bases; J trimming: 0 bases; junction bases outside the gene matches: 7. The CDR3 is CASRRTGSYSNQPQHF. The CDR3 coding sequence is TGTGCCAGCAGGAGGACAGGGTCTTATAGCAATCAGCCCCAGCATTTT.

The chain combines TRBV28 with TRBJ1-5; no reliable D call. The length of the CDR3 is 16 residues. Trimming removed 5 bases from V and 2 bases from J, with 16 bases in between. Germline V gives CDR1 MDHEN, CDR2 SYDVKM. Here the CDR3 reads CASSPPILIRNQPQHF. For the CDR3, the DNA is TGTGCCAGCAGTCCACCCATTTTGATACGCAATCAGCCCCAGCATTTT.

V usage is TRBV9 and J usage is TRBJ1-2; unclear D gene. Germline CDR1 and CDR2: SGDLS and YYNGEE. The CDR3 length is 13 residues. Trimming removed 3 bases at V and 4 bases at J, with 10 bases between. CDR3 sequence reads: CASSGPDLYGYTF. In DNA form, the CDR3 reads TGTGCCAGCAGCGGGCCGGACCTCTATGGCTACACCTTC.

The chain employs TRBV4-2 and TRBJ2-1; D may be TRBD1 (5 bases). V was cut by 4 bases and J by 4 bases, with 14 bases left in between. The CDR3 covers 15 residues. Germline lookup yields CDR1 LGHNA and CDR2 YNFKEQ. The CDR3 reads CASSPSFRVYNEQFF. The CDR3 DNA follows: TGTGCCAGCAGCCCGTCGTTCAGGGTTTACAATGAGCAGTTCTTC.

The J gene is TRBJ1-1, the V gene TRBV4-2; D is undetermined. The V end was cut by 0 bases, the J end by 11 bases, with 13 bases between. The CDR3 has 13 amino acids. CDR1 LGHNA and CDR2 YNFKEQ come from the germline V gene. Here the CDR3 DNA reads TGTGCCAGCAGCCAAGAGGGAGAAACCCGGGCTTTCTTT. Protein product: CASSQEGETRAFF.

This chain uses TRBV5-1 with TRBJ1-3, with D maybe TRBD1 (5 bases). Germline V gene lookup returns CDR1 SGHRS and CDR2 YFSETQ. V was pared by 3 bases and J by 0 bases, with 10 bases between. The CDR3 consists of 15 residues. The CDR3 sequence is CASSSGPSSGNTIYF. The CDR3 DNA sequence: TGCGCCAGCAGCTCGGGACCAAGCTCTGGAAACACCATATATTTT.

V usage is TRBV6-5 and J usage is TRBJ2-5; 8 bases match TRBD2. This CDR3 is built from 15 residues. The germline gives CDR1 MNHEY, CDR2 SVGAGI. V gave up 7 bases and J gave up 4 bases; unmatched junction bases: 11. This CDR3 reads CASTLGSGGGETQYF. CDR3 coding DNA: TGTGCCAGCACCCTGGGCAGCGGGGGCGGAGAGACCCAGTACTTC.

V gene TRBV19 combines with J gene TRBJ1-5, with D hard to call. Looked up from germline, CDR1 is LNHDA and CDR2 is SQIVND (reference sequence). V was pared by 3 bases and J by 9 bases, with 12 bases between. There are 13 residues in the CDR3. CDR3 sequence reads: CASSIPPPSPQHF. The CDR3, as DNA: TGTGCCAGTAGTATCCCTCCCCCATCGCCCCAGCATTTT. Full variable domain (missing parts from reference TRBV19 and TRBJ1-5): DGGITQSPKYLFRKEGQNVTLSCEQNLNHDAMYWYRQDPGQGLRLIYYSQIVNDFQKGDIAEGYSVSREKKESFPLTVTSAQKNPTAFYLCASSIPPPSPQHFGDGTRLSIL.

The chain combines TRBV6-5 with TRBJ2-2; 7 nucleotides match TRBD1. V was clipped by 2 bases and J by 0 bases; unmatched bases: 0. The germline V gene encodes CDR1 MNHEY and CDR2 SVGAGI. The CDR3 totals 15 residues. The CDR3 DNA sequence: TGTGCCAGCAGTTACAGGGGGCCGAACACCGGGGAGCTGTTTTTT. Translating it yields CASSYRGPNTGELFF.

The CDR3 protein is CASSAGSSGNTIYF. The CDR3 nucleotides read TGTGCCAGCAGCGCCGGTAGCTCTGGAAACACCATATATTTT. V is TRBV11-3 and J is TRBJ1-3; D gene ambiguous. V was clipped by 5 bases and J by 0 bases, with 8 bases between them. The CDR3 totals 14 residues. Germline V CDR1 and CDR2: SGHNT, YENEEA.

This chain uses TRBV7-3 with TRBJ2-3; D gene uncertain. Trimming left V 4 bases short and J 5 bases short, with 10 bases between. Germline loops: CDR1 SGHTA, CDR2 FQGTGA. The CDR3 covers 13 residues. In nucleotides, the CDR3 is TGTGCCAGCAGCTCGGATCACCAAGATACGCAGTATTTT. Translating gives CASSSDHQDTQYF.

This clone was seen once. The chain employs TRBV10-1 and TRBJ2-5; D possibly corresponds to TRBD1 (6 bases). CDR1 and CDR2 (germline): WNHNN, SYGVQD (reference sequence). With 4 bases removed from V and 5 bases from J, the gap between germline ends came to 11 bases. The CDR3 contains 13 residues. In DNA, the CDR3 is TGCGCCAGCAGTGGACAGGAGCGGGAGACCCAGTACTTC. It codes for CASSGQERETQYF.

J is TRBJ1-1 and V is TRBV24-1, with no clear D. The CDR3 has 12 amino acids. V lost 4 bases, J lost 1 base, and 3 bases lay in between. Germline assignment: CDR1 KGHDR and CDR2 SFDVKD. DNA for the CDR3: TGTGCCACCAGTGACTCGAACACTGAAGCTTTCTTT. It codes for CATSDSNTEAFF.

This clone was detected only once. The gene calls are TRBV4-3 and TRBJ2-1, with 11 nucleotides matching TRBD1. The CDR3 runs to 15 residues. After removal of 2 bases from V and 7 bases from J, the junction contained 4 bases not matched to a gene. CDR1 and CDR2 (germline): LGHNA, YSLEER. CDR3 protein: CASSQPGQGGNEQFF. DNA of the CDR3: TGCGCCAGCAGCCAACCGGGACAGGGGGGAAATGAGCAGTTCTTC.